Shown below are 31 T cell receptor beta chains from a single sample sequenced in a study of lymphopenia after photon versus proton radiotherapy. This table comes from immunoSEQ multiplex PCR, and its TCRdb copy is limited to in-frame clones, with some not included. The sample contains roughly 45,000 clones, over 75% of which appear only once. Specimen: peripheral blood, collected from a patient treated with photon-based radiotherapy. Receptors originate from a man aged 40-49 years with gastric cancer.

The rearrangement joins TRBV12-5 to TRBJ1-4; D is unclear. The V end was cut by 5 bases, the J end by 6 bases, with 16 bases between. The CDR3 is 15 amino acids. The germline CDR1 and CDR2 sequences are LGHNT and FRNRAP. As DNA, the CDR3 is TGTGCTAGTGGTGTTCAAGGTCTGGTCCATGAAAAACTGTTTTTT. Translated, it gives CASGVQGLVHEKLFF.

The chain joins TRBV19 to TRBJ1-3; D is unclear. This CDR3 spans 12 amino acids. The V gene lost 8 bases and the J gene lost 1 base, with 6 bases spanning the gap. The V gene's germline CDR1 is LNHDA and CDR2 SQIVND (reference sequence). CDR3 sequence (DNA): TGTGCCAGTGGAACGTCTGGAAACACCATATATTTT. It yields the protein CASGTSGNTIYF.

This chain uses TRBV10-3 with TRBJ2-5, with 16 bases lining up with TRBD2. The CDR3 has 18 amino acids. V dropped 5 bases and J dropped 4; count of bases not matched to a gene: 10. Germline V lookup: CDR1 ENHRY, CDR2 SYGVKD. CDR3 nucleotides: TGTGCCATCAGTCCCGGGACTAGCGGGGGGGCGGTTGGAGAGACCCAGTACTTC. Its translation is CAISPGTSGGAVGETQYF.

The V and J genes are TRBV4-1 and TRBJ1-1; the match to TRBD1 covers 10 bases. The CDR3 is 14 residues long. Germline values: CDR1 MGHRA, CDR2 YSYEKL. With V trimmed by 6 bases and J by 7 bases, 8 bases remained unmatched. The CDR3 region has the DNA TGCGCCAGCAGGCAGACAGGGGGCAAGGATGAAGCTTTCTTT. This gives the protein CASRQTGGKDEAFF.

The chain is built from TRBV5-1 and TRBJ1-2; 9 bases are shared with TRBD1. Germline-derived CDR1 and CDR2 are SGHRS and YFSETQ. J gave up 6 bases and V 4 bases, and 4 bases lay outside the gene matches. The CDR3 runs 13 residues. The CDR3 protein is CASSGQGMDGYTF. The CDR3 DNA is TGCGCCAGCAGCGGACAGGGGATGGATGGCTACACCTTC.

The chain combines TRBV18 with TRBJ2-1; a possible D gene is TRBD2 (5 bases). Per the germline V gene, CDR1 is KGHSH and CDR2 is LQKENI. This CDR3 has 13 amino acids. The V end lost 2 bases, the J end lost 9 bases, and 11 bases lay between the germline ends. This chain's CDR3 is CASSPIGVGEQFF. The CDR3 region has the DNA TGTGCCAGCTCACCAATCGGGGTTGGTGAGCAGTTCTTC. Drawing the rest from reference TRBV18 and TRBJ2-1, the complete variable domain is NAGVMQNPRHLVRRRGQEARLRCSPMKGHSHVYWYRQLPEEGLKFMVYLQKENIIDESGMPKERFSAEFPKEGPSILRIQQVVRGDSAAYFCASSPIGVGEQFFGPGTRLTVL.

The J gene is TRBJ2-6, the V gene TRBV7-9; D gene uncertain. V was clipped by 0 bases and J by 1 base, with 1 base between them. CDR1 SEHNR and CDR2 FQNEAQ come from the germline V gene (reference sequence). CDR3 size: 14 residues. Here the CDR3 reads CASSLASGANVLTF. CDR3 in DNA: TGTGCCAGCAGCTTAGCATCTGGGGCCAACGTCCTGACTTTC.

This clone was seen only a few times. The CDR3 sequence: CASSYSGGGLDYGYTF. CDR3 nucleotides: TGTGCCAGCAGTTACTCAGGGGGCGGATTAGACTATGGCTACACCTTC. The chain is built from TRBV6-5 and TRBJ1-2; the match to TRBD1 covers 7 bases. This CDR3 spans 16 amino acids. V lost 0 bases to trimming and J lost 3 bases; unmatched junction nucleotides: 7. CDR1 and CDR2 from the germline V gene are MNHEY and SVGAGI.

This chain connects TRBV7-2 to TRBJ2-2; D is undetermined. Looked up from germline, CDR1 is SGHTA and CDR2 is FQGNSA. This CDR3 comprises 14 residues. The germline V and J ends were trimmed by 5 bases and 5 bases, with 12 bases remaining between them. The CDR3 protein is CASSPPPGTGELFF. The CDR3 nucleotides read TGTGCCAGCAGCCCTCCCCCAGGTACCGGGGAGCTGTTTTTT.

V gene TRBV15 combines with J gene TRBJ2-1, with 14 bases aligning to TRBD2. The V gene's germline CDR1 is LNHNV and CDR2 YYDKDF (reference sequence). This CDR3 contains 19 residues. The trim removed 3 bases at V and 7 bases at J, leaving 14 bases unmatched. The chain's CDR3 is CATSRGFSGLAGARNEQFF. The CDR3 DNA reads TGTGCCACCAGCAGGGGATTCTCGGGACTAGCGGGGGCCCGGAATGAGCAGTTCTTC.

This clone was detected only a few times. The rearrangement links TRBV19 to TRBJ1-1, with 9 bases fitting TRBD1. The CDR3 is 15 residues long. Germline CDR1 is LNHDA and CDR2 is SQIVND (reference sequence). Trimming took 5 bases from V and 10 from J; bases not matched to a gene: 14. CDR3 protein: CASSLNTGGRLPAFF. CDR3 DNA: TGTGCCAGTAGTTTAAACACAGGGGGCAGGTTACCAGCTTTCTTT.

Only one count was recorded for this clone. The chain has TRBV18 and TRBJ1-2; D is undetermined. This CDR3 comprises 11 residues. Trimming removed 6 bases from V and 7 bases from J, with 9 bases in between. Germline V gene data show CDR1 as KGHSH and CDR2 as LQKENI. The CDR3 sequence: CASSFLAGYTF. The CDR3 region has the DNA TGTGCCAGCTCGTTCTTGGCTGGCTACACCTTC.

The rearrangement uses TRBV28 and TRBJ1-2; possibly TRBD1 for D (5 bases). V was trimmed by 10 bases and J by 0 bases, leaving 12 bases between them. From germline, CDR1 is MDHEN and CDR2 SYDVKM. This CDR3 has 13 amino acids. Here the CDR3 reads CATGTLANYGYTF. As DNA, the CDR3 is TGTGCCACCGGGACGTTGGCTAACTATGGCTACACCTTC.

CDR3 loop: CATSSRTGSSYNEQFF. In nucleotides, the CDR3 is TGTGCCACCAGCAGCCGGACAGGGAGCTCCTACAATGAGCAGTTCTTC. This chain links TRBV15 with TRBJ2-1, with 8 bases fitting TRBD1. Germline lookup yields CDR1 LNHNV and CDR2 YYDKDF (reference sequence). Trimming removed 3 bases from V and 0 bases from J; junction bases left unmatched: 4. The length of the CDR3 is 16 residues. Full variable domain (remainder filled in from reference TRBV15 and TRBJ2-1): DAMVIQNPRYQVTQFGKPVTLSCSQTLNHNVMYWYQQKSSQAPKLLFHYYDKDFNNEADTPDNFQSRRPNTSFCFLDIRSPGLGDTAMYLCATSSRTGSSYNEQFFGPGTRLTVL.

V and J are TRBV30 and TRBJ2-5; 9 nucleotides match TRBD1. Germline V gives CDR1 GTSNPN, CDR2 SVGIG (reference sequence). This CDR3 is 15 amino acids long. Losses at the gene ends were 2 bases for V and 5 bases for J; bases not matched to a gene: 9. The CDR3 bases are TGTGCCTGGAGTCCCGGGACAGGGTTTCGGGAGACCCAGTACTTC. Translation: CAWSPGTGFRETQYF.

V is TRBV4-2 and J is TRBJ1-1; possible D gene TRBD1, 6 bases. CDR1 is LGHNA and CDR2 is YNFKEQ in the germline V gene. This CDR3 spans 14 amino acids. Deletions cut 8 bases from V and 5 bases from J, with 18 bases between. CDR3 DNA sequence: TGTGCCAGCCTGGGGGCAGGGATGGGGACTGAAGCTTTCTTT. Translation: CASLGAGMGTEAFF.

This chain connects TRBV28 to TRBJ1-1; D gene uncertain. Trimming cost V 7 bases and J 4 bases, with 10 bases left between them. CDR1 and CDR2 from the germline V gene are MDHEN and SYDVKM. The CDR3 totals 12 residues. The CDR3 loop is CASKRLSTEAFF. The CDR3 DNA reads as TGTGCCAGCAAGAGGCTTTCCACTGAAGCTTTCTTT.

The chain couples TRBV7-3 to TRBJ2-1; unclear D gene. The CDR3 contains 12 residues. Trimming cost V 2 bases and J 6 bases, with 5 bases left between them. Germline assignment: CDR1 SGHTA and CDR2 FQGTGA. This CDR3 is CASSLPPNEQFF. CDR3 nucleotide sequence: TGTGCCAGCAGCTTACCTCCCAATGAGCAGTTCTTC.

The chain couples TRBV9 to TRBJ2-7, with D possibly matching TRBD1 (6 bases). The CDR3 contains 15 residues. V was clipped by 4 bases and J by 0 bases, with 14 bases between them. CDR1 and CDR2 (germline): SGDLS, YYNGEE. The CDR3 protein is CASSPDRSSSYEQYF. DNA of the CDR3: TGTGCCAGCAGCCCAGACAGGTCTAGCTCCTACGAGCAGTACTTC.

CDR3 coding DNA: TGCAGCGTTGACGGGGAGTTCCCCAACTATGGCTACACCTTC. Translated, it gives CSVDGEFPNYGYTF. This chain uses TRBV29-1 with TRBJ1-2; unclear D gene. Trimming cost V 3 bases and J 2 bases, with 13 bases left between them. The CDR3 spans 14 residues. Germline CDR1 and CDR2: SQVTM and ANQGSEA.

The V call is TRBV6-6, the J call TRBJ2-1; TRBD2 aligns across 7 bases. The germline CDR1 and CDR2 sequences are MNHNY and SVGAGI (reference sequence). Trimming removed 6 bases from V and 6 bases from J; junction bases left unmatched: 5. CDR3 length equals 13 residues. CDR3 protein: CASRGTSANEQFF. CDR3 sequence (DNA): TGTGCCAGCAGAGGAACTAGCGCCAATGAGCAGTTCTTC.

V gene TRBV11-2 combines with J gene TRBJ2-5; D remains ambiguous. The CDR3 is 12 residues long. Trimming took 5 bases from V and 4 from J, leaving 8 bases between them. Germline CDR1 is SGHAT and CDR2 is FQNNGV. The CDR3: CASSPARETQYF. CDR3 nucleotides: TGTGCCAGCAGCCCAGCTCGAGAGACCCAGTACTTC.

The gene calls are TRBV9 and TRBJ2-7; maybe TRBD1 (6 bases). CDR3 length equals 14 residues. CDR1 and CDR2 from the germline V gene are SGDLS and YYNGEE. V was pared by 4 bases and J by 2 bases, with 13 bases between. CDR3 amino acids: CASSTGQQTYEQYF. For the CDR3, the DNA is TGTGCCAGCAGCACCGGACAGCAGACCTACGAGCAGTACTTC. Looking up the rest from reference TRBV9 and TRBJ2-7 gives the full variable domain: DSGVTQTPKHLITATGQRVTLRCSPRSGDLSVYWYQQSLDQGLQFLIQYYNGEERAKGNILERFSAQQFPDLHSELNLSSLELGDSALYFCASSTGQQTYEQYFGPGTRLTVT.

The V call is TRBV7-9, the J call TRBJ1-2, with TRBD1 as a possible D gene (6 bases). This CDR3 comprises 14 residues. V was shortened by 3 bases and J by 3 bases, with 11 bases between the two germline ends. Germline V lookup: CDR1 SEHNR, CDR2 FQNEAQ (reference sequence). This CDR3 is CASSFLGADYGYTF. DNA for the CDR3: TGTGCCAGCAGCTTCTTGGGGGCGGACTATGGCTACACCTTC.

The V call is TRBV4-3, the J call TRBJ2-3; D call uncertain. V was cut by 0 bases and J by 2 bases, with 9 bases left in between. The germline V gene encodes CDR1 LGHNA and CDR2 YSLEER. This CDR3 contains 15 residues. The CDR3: CASSQDPLPTDTQYF. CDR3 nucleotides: TGCGCCAGCAGCCAAGACCCTCTTCCCACAGATACGCAGTATTTT.

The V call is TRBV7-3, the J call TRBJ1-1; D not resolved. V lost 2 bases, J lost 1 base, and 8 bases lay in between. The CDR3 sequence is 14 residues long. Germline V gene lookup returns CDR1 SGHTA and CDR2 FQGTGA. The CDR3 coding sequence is TGTGCCAGCAGCTTACTAGCGGGGAACACTGAAGCTTTCTTT. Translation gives CASSLLAGNTEAFF.

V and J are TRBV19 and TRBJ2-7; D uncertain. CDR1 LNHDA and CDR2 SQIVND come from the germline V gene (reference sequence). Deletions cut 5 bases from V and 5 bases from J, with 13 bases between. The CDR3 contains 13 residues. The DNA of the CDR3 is TGTGCCAGTAGTCCGAGAATGCCCCACGAGCAGTACTTC. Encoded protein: CASSPRMPHEQYF.

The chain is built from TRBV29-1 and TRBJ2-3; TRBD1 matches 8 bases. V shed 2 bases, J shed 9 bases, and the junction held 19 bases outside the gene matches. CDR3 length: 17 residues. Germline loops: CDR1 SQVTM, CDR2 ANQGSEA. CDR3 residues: CSVEKGGTGIRQGTQYF. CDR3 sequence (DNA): TGCAGCGTTGAAAAGGGCGGGACAGGTATCCGTCAGGGGACGCAGTATTTT.

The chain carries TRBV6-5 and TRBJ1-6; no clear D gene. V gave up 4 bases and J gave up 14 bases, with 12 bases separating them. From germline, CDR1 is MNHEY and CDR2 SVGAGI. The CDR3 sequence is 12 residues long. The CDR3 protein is CASSSGVLALHF. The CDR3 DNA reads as TGTGCCAGCAGTTCGGGCGTCCTGGCCCTCCACTTT.

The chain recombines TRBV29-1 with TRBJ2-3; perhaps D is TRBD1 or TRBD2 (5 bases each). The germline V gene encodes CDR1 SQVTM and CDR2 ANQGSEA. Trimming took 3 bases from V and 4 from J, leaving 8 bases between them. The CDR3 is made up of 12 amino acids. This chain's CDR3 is CSVDLGADTQYF. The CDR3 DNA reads TGCAGCGTTGATCTGGGGGCAGATACGCAGTATTTT.

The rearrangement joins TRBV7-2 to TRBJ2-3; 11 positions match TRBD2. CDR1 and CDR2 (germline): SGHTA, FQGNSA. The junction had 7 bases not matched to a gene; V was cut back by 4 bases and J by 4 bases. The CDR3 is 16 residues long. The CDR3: CASSSYSGGGADTQYF. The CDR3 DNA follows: TGTGCCAGCAGCTCTTATAGCGGGGGGGGCGCAGATACGCAGTATTTT.